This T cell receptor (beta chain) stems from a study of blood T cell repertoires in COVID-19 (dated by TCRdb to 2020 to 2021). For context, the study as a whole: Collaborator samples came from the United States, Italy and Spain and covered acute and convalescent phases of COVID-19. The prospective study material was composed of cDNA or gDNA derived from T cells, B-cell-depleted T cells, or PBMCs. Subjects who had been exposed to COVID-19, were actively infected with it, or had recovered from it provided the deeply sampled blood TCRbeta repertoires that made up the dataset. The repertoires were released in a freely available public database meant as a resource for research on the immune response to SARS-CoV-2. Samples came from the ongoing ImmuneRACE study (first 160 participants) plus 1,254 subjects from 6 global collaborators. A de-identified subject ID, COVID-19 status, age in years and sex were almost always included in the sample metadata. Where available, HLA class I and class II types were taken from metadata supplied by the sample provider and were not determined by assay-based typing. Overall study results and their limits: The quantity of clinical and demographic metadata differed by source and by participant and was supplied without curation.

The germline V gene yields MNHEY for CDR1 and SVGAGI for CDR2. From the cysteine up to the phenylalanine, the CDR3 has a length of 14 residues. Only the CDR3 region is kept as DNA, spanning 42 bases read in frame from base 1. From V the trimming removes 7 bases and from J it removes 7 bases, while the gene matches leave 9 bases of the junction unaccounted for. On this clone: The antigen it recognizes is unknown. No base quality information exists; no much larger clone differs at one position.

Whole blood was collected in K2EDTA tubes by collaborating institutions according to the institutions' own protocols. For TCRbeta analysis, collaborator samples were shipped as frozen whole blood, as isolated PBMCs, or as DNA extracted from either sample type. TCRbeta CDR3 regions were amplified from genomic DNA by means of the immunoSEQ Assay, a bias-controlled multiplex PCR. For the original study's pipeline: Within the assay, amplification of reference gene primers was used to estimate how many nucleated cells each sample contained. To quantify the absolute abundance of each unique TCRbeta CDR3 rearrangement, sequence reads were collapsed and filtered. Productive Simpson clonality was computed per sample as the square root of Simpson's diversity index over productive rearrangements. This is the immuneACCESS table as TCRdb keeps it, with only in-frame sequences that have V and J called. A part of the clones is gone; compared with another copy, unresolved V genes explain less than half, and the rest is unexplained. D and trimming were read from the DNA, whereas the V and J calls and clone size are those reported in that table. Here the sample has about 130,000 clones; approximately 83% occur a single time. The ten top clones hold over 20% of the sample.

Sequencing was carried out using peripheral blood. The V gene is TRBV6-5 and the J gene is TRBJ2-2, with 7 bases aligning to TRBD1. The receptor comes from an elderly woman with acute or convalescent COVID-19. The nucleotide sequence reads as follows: TGTGCCAGCACATACAGGGGAAGGATCGGGGAGCTGTTTTTT. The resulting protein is CASTYRGRIGELFF.